This TCR beta chain was obtained from a study of CD8 T cells in ankylosing spondylitis. Study-wide results and caveats: Made up of about eight highly homologous variants, a TCR beta motif appeared characteristic of ankylosing spondylitis blood. Several of the motif variants were reported before in synovial fluid and blood from reactive arthritis. Clones linked to disease, bearing a CD8+ phenotype, were relatively rare in peripheral blood. Significant enrichment of disease-linked clones was reportedly seen in matched ankylosing spondylitis synovial fluid.

On this clonotype itself: The antigen remains undetermined.

Quantitative 5'-RACE was performed with molecular barcodes, and it yielded the TCR beta libraries. Via MiXCR, TCRdb re-called the 5' RACE reads, giving one row per CDR3 protein. This table holds about 330,000 distinct CDR3 sequences, less than 10% found once. The CDR3 is 17 amino acids. Germline V gene lookup returns CDR1 SGHTA and CDR2 FQGNSA. Trimming shortened V by 5 bases and J by 1 base, and 20 bases separated the two germline ends. Material for sequencing was blood, either unsorted or a sorted T cell fraction (not recorded which). This sequence was found in a male donor with ankylosing spondylitis. V usage is TRBV7-2 and J usage is TRBJ1-1, with D hard to call. CDR3 sequence: CASSPPGTRRSNTEAFF. The CDR3 coding sequence is TGTGCCAGCAGCCCTCCTGGAACGAGGCGCTCGAACACTGAAGCTTTCTTT.